The present entry profiles one T cell receptor (beta chain) with its context. The record originates from a study of blood T cell repertoires in COVID-19. The wider study: Nucleic acid was either cDNA or gDNA, and it came from T cells, B-cell-depleted T cells, or PBMCs.

The length of the CDR3 is 16 residues. V was clipped by 4 bases and J by 4 bases, with 16 bases between them. Germline assignment: CDR1 SEHNR and CDR2 FQNEAQ (reference sequence). Under the authors' procedure: Researchers report that nucleated cell counts were estimated from reference gene primer amplification. The method was immunoSEQ multiplex PCR; TCRdb's version includes in-frame clones alone and lacks a portion of them. The V and J calls and clone size were taken over from that table, and D and trimming were inferred from the DNA. The sample lists around 100,000 clones, around 87% occurring once.

Specimen: peripheral blood. The chain has TRBV7-9 and TRBJ2-2, with D possibly matching TRBD1 (6 bases). The sequence came from a woman aged 30 to 39 with acute or convalescent COVID-19. CDR3: CASSWGPDRSTGELFF. Written as DNA, the CDR3 is TGTGCCAGCAGCTGGGGGCCAGACCGGAGCACCGGGGAGCTGTTTTTT.